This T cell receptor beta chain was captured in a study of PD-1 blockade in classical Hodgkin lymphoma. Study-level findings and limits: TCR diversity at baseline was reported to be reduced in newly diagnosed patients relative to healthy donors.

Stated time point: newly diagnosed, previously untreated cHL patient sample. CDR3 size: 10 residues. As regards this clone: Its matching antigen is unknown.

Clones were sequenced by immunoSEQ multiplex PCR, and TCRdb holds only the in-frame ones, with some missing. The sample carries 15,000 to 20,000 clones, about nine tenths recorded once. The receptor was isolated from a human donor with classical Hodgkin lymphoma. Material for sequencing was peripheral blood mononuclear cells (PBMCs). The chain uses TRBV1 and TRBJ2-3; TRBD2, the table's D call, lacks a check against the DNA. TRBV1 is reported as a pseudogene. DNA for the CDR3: TGCACCAGCAGCCAAGATACGGAGGAATTT. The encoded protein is CTSSQDTEEF.